These T cell receptor beta chains were read from a single sample in a study of monozygotic twins with inflammatory bowel disease. From its re-call of the 5' RACE reads, TCRdb lists each CDR3 protein once, without DNA. This sample's table has 150,000 to 200,000 distinct CDR3 sequences. Sample: blood. These receptors all stem from a human donor with ulcerative colitis or Crohn's disease, or a healthy co-twin of an affected twin (not recorded which). The CDR3 runs from the conserved cysteine through the conserved F or W.

V	J	CDR3
TRBV6-5	TRBJ2-7	CATGKVYEQYF
TRBV5-1	TRBJ2-7	CASSSFHEQYF
TRBV5-8	TRBJ1-5	CASSLDQGYSNQPQHF
TRBV20-1	TRBJ2-2	CSAPDFTGELFF
TRBV5-1	TRBJ2-7	CASTPFGQGPYEQYF
TRBV7-2	TRBJ2-2	CASSSGGNTGELFF
TRBV2	TRBJ2-5	CASSPGGRLLGRETQYF
TRBV19	TRBJ1-5	CASNTIRQPQHF
TRBV20-1	TRBJ2-7	CSAIRTSGPSYEQYF
TRBV5-1	TRBJ1-1	CASSRPNRGQGATEAFF
TRBV19	TRBJ1-4	CASSIDPARKLFF
TRBV30	TRBJ1-1	CAWSVPNPDFF
TRBV18	TRBJ2-2	CATPGEDPNTGELFF
TRBV5-1	TRBJ2-1	CASSVTSGGAWNEQFF
TRBV7-9	TRBJ2-7	CASSLGSGGAYEQYF
TRBV7-9	TRBJ2-7	CASSLERGAYEQYF
TRBV18	TRBJ1-5	CASSPGGGLDQPQHF
TRBV7-2	TRBJ1-6	CASSLATGGLYNSPLHF
TRBV10-3	TRBJ2-1	CAISVKDRYNEQFF
TRBV5-5	TRBJ1-2	CASSSPPAASYGYTF
TRBV12-3/TRBV12-4	TRBJ2-5	CASSLGTGLAVETQYF
TRBV27	TRBJ2-3	CASSKGRSAIGDTQYF
TRBV7-6	TRBJ2-5	CASSLAPTIGSRTQYF
TRBV11-2	TRBJ1-4	CASSLESRGGKLFF
TRBV3-1	TRBJ2-7	CASSLAADSTYEQYF
TRBV5-1	TRBJ2-7	CASSLAGAHSYEQYF
TRBV12-3/TRBV12-4	TRBJ2-3	CASRPTTGDTDTQYF
TRBV12-3/TRBV12-4	TRBJ2-5	CASSSPKETQYF
TRBV5-1	TRBJ2-7	CASSPLGARASYEQYF
TRBV3-1	TRBJ2-2	CASSHGTVTGELFF
TRBV20-1	TRBJ1-2	CSAKSTGTGAGYTF
TRBV10-3	TRBJ2-1	CAISSAPGLGKGDEQFF
TRBV6-5	TRBJ1-2	CASSYYRGDYGYTF
TRBV7-2	TRBJ2-3	CASSLATGRTDTQYF
TRBV7-9	TRBJ1-2	CASRYSAYGYTF
TRBV7-2	TRBJ1-5	CASSLANQPQHF
TRBV10-3	TRBJ1-3	CAISSESSGNTIYF
TRBV18	TRBJ2-7	CASSPTPTTIYEQYF
TRBV11-2	TRBJ2-5	CASSLGGPVAGGYQETQYF
TRBV20-1	TRBJ2-4	CSAFRPLAKNIQYF
TRBV29-1	TRBJ2-2	CSVGTDSTNTGELFF
TRBV29-1	TRBJ2-7	CSVEFEGLADSYEQYF
TRBV5-1	TRBJ1-1	CASSLEGTEAFF
TRBV7-2	TRBJ2-1	CASTPGTSGRREQFF
TRBV7-2	TRBJ2-3	CASSWDSTDTQYF
TRBV4-1	TRBJ2-7	CASSQDLDKTGTSDSYEQYF
TRBV19	TRBJ1-1	CASSILGGSYTEAFF
TRBV20-1	TRBJ1-1	CSARLPGRTNTEAFF
TRBV12-3/TRBV12-4	TRBJ2-7	CASSLQEGYEQYF
TRBV24-1	TRBJ2-1	CATSDFGTSGRYNEQFF
TRBV7-6	TRBJ2-1	CASTRGDGPHNEQFF
TRBV2	TRBJ2-5	CASSRGGAGSQETQYF
TRBV6-1	TRBJ2-2	CATSRTGNTGELFF
TRBV28	TRBJ1-5	CASKRGNDQPQHF
TRBV28	TRBJ2-1	CASRREGRNEQFF